This is a list of T cell receptor beta chains from one sample in a study of CD8 T cells in ankylosing spondylitis. A single record per CDR3 protein comes from TCRdb applying MiXCR to the 5' RACE reads. This repertoire shows 800,000 to 900,000 distinct CDR3 sequences, 12% found once; its top ten account for around 0.51%. Sequenced material: blood, either unsorted or a sorted T cell fraction (not recorded which). These TCRs come from a male donor with ankylosing spondylitis. Both conserved end residues are part of each CDR3. Some rows have no size entry. The others give once, few or many, or a class for an expanded clone.

>TRBJ2-6|NA|TRBV20-1
CSARLSGSGANVLTF
>TRBJ2-7|few|TRBV6-1
CASSELLAGSYEQYF
>TRBJ2-1|few|TRBV28
CASSSPVRLAGDYEQFF
>TRBJ1-1|few|TRBV2
CASREQGASNTEAFF
>TRBJ2-3|many|TRBV20-1
CSARDELGTDTQYF
>TRBJ1-2|NA|TRBV12-3/TRBV12-4
CASSFHTGVTGGYTF
>TRBJ2-7|few|TRBV6-2/TRBV6-3
CASSLGLGTGSSYEQYF
>TRBJ2-1|NA|TRBV6-5
CASSWYGYDNEQFF
>TRBJ1-5|NA|TRBV20-1
CSAFRGNQPQHF
>TRBJ1-4|few|TRBV5-1
CASSLYPELATNEKLFF
>TRBJ2-7|many|TRBV29-1
CSVQETGGGEQYF
>TRBJ2-5|many|TRBV20-1
CSQLGDRETQYF
>TRBJ2-7|few|TRBV20-1
CSASAQAPLLVVHYEQYF
>TRBJ2-4|NA|TRBV29-1
CSVESSAGSGIQYF
>TRBJ2-4|many|TRBV20-1
CSARDTGGKENIQYF
>TRBJ2-5|NA|TRBV10-3
CAISARETQYF
>TRBJ2-6|NA|TRBV15
CATSRGSVSGANVLTF
>TRBJ2-1|NA|TRBV28
CASSLYQAMSSYNEQFF
>TRBJ2-1|NA|TRBV24-1
CATSDPGTGQYNEQFF
>TRBJ1-6|NA|TRBV7-2
CASRSVASSYNSPLHF
>TRBJ2-1|many|TRBV7-2
CASSLGLPTYNEQFF
>TRBJ2-7|NA|TRBV7-2
CASSPRAGDSYEQYF
>TRBJ2-4|NA|TRBV29-1
CSVSNPGHQSF
>TRBJ2-7|few|TRBV29-1
CSVERLAGVAEQYF
>TRBJ2-1|NA|TRBV24-1
CATTQKGLAGKSKNEQFF
>TRBJ2-6|few|TRBV6-1
CASSRDRLASVVLTF
>TRBJ2-3|few|TRBV20-1
CSARVTGGWGDTQYF
>TRBJ2-5|few|TRBV4-3
CASSTIFGTQYF
>TRBJ1-1|few|TRBV5-1
CASSTGTGPGTEAFF